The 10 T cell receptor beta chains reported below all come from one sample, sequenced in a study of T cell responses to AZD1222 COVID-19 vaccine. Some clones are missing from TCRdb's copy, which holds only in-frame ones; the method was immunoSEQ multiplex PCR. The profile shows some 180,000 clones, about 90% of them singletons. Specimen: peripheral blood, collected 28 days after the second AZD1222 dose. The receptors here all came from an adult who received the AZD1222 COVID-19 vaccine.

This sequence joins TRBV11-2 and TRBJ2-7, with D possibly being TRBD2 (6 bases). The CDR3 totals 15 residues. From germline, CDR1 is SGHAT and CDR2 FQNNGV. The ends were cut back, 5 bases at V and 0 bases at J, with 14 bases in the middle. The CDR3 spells CASSLTGTPSYEQYF. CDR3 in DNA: TGTGCCAGCAGCCTAACCGGGACTCCCTCCTACGAGCAGTACTTC.

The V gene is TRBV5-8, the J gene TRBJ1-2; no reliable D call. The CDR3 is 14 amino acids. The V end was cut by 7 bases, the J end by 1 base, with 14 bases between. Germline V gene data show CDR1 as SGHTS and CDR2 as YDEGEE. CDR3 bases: TGTGCCAGCCGCCGGTCCCAGGATAACTATGGCTACACCTTC. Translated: CASRRSQDNYGYTF. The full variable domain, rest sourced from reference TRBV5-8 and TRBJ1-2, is EAGVTQSPTHLIKTRGQQATLRCSPISGHTSVYWYQQALGLGLQFLLWYDEGEERNRGNFPPRFSGRQFPNYSSELNVNALELEDSALYLCASRRSQDNYGYTFGSGTRLTVV.

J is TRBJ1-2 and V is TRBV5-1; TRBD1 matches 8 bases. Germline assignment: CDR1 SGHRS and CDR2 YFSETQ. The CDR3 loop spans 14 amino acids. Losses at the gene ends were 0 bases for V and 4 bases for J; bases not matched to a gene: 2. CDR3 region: CASSLGTGFYGYTF. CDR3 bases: TGCGCCAGCAGCTTGGGGACAGGGTTCTATGGCTACACCTTC. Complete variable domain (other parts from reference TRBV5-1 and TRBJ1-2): KAGVTQTPRYLIKTRGQQVTLSCSPISGHRSVSWYQQTPGQGLQFLFEYFSETQRNKGNFPGRFSGRQFSNSRSEMNVSTLELGDSALYLCASSLGTGFYGYTFGSGTRLTVV.

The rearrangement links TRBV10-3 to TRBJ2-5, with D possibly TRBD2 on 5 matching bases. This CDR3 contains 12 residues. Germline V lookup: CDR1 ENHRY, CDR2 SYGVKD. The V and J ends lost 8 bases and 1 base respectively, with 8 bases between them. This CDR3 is CAIGSSQETQYF. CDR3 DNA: TGTGCCATCGGGAGTAGCCAAGAGACCCAGTACTTC.

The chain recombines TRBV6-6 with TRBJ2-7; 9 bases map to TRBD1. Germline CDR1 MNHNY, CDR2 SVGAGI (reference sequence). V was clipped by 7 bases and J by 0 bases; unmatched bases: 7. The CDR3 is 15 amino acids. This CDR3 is CASTPQGALSYEQYF. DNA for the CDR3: TGTGCCAGCACTCCACAGGGGGCCCTCTCCTACGAGCAGTACTTC.

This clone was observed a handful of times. The CDR3 DNA sequence: TGTGCCAGTAGTATAGCGCGCGGGGAGCAGTACTTC. This codes for CASSIARGEQYF. V usage is TRBV19 and J usage is TRBJ2-7; maybe TRBD2 (5 bases). The length of the CDR3 is 12 residues. Germline values: CDR1 LNHDA, CDR2 SQIVND (reference sequence). V was trimmed by 1 base and J by 7 bases, leaving 8 bases between them.

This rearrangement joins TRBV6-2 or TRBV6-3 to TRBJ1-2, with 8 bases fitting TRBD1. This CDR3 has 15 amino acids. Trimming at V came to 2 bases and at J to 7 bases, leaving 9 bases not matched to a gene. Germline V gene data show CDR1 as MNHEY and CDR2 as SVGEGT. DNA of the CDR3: TGTGCCAGCAGTTACCAGGGACAGGTGGAGAGTGGCTACACCTTC. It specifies CASSYQGQVESGYTF.

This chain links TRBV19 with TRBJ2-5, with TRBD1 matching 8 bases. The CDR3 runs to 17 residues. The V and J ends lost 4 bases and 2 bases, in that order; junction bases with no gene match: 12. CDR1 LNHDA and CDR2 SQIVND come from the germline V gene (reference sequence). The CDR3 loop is CASSRRRDRGIQETQYF. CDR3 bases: TGTGCCAGTAGTAGACGCCGTGACAGGGGAATTCAAGAGACCCAGTACTTC.

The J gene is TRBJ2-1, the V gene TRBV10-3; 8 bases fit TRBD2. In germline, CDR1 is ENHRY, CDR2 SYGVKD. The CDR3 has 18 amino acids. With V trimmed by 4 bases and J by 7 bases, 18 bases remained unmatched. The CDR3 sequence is CAISGTPKVAGRINEQFF. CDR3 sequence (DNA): TGTGCCATCAGTGGAACCCCAAAGGTAGCGGGGAGAATAAATGAGCAGTTCTTC.

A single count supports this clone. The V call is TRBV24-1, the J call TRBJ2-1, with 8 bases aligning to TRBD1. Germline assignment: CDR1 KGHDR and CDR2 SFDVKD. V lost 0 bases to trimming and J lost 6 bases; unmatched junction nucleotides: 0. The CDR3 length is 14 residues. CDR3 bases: TGTGCCACCAGTGATTTGACAGGGGGCAATGAGCAGTTCTTC. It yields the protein CATSDLTGGNEQFF.